The 25 T cell receptor beta chains below were found in one sample sequenced in a study of early T cells in non-severe SARS-CoV-2 infection. TCRdb used MiXCR to reprocess the 5' RACE reads, holding one entry per CDR3 protein. The repertoire includes approximately 28,000 distinct CDR3 sequences, about 4% of them detected once, and roughly 6% sits in the top ten. The sequenced sample consisted of whole blood. These receptors came from an adult who was a healthcare worker with PCR-confirmed SARS-CoV-2 infection or an uninfected control (not recorded which).

This clonotype came up many times. V gene TRBV20-1 combines with J gene TRBJ2-7, with D tentatively TRBD2 (5 bases). Germline V CDR1 and CDR2: DFQATT, SNEGSKA (reference sequence). The V gene lost 5 bases and the J gene lost 4 bases, with 15 bases spanning the gap. The CDR3 runs to 13 residues. CDR3 protein: CSAPLGSSYEQYF. The CDR3 coding sequence is TGCAGTGCTCCTTTAGGGAGTTCGTACGAGCAGTACTTC.

This clonotype was seen many times. This rearrangement joins TRBV7-3 to TRBJ2-2, with 11 bases identical to TRBD1. The junction had 5 bases not matched to a gene; V was cut back by 7 bases and J by 4 bases. The CDR3 totals 15 residues. Germline values: CDR1 SGHTA, CDR2 FQGTGA. CDR3 region: CASKMGTGGTGELFF. The CDR3 DNA follows: TGTGCCAGCAAGATGGGGACAGGGGGCACCGGGGAGCTGTTTTTT.

The chain links TRBV5-6 to TRBJ2-2; 8 nucleotides line up with TRBD2. The CDR3 is 16 amino acids. J gave up 4 bases and V 4 bases, and 9 bases lay outside the gene matches. The V gene's germline CDR1 is SGHDT and CDR2 YYEEEE. CDR3 sequence reads: CASSIERGRFTGELFF. CDR3 coding DNA: TGTGCCAGCAGCATCGAGCGGGGGAGGTTCACCGGGGAGCTGTTTTTT.

This clonotype occurred many times. The chain joins TRBV7-9 to TRBJ2-3, with D perhaps TRBD1 (6 bases). The CDR3 sequence is 14 residues long. Germline CDR1 SEHNR, CDR2 FQNEAQ (reference sequence). V lost 4 bases, J lost 4 bases, and 12 bases lay in between. Written as DNA, the CDR3 is TGTGCCAGCAGCTCCGCCGCAGGGGCAGATACGCAGTATTTT. Its translation: CASSSAAGADTQYF.

This clonotype was seen many times. Written as DNA, the CDR3 is TGCAGCGTGGAAACTAGCGGCTACAATGAGCAGTTCTTC. Translation: CSVETSGYNEQFF. The J gene is TRBJ2-1, the V gene TRBV29-1; 8 bases are shared with TRBD2. Looked up from germline, CDR1 is SQVTM and CDR2 is ANQGSEA. V lost 6 bases, J lost 3 bases, and 4 bases stayed unmatched. The length of the CDR3 is 13 residues.

The chain is built from TRBV5-1 and TRBJ1-6; D gene uncertain. V was trimmed by 0 bases and J by 9 bases, leaving 13 bases between them. The germline CDR1 and CDR2 sequences are SGHRS and YFSETQ. The CDR3 is 15 amino acids. CDR3 residues: CASSLDLGSSSPLHF. DNA of the CDR3: TGCGCCAGCAGCTTGGATCTGGGATCGAGTTCACCCCTCCACTTT. Combining the CDR3 with reference TRBV5-1 and TRBJ1-6 gives the whole variable domain KAGVTQTPRYLIKTRGQQVTLSCSPISGHRSVSWYQQTPGQGLQFLFEYFSETQRNKGNFPGRFSGRQFSNSRSEMNVSTLELGDSALYLCASSLDLGSSSPLHFGNGTRLTVT.

This rearrangement joins TRBV7-3 to TRBJ2-1, with TRBD2 matching over 13 bases. This CDR3 comprises 17 residues. The V gene's germline CDR1 is SGHTA and CDR2 FQGTGA. The junction had 6 bases not matched to a gene; V was cut back by 4 bases and J by 3 bases. CDR3 bases: TGTGCCAGCAGCTGGGGACTAGCGGGACAGATCTACAATGAGCAGTTCTTC. Translation gives CASSWGLAGQIYNEQFF.

This clonotype showed up many times. The CDR3 coding sequence is TGTGCCAGCAGCTCACTAATTCGGGAGAATGAGCAGTTCTTC. It encodes CASSSLIRENEQFF. The V call is TRBV11-2, the J call TRBJ2-1; D might be TRBD2 (6 bases). V was trimmed by 4 bases and J by 7 bases, leaving 14 bases between them. CDR3 length: 14 residues. Germline V gene data show CDR1 as SGHAT and CDR2 as FQNNGV.

This clonotype was seen many times. The V call is TRBV7-2, the J call TRBJ1-4; unclear D gene. Germline-derived CDR1 and CDR2 are SGHTA and FQGNSA. Trimming stripped 1 base from V and 10 bases from J, with 7 bases between. The CDR3 runs to 12 residues. The DNA for the CDR3 is TGTGCCAGCAGCTTAGATATGGGAAAACTGTTTTTT. Encoded protein: CASSLDMGKLFF.

This clonotype was recorded many times. The V and J genes are TRBV20-1 and TRBJ1-1; D not certain. The germline gives CDR1 DFQATT, CDR2 SNEGSKA (reference sequence). The CDR3 runs to 11 residues. The V end lost 6 bases, the J end lost 5 bases, and 10 bases lay between the germline ends. CDR3 residues: CSAQQPTEAFF. In DNA, the CDR3 is TGCAGTGCCCAACAGCCGACTGAAGCTTTCTTT.

This clonotype was counted many times. The chain employs TRBV6-2 or TRBV6-3 and TRBJ2-7; D call uncertain. V was pared by 5 bases and J by 1 base, with 18 bases between. Per the germline V gene, CDR1 is MNHEY and CDR2 is SVGEGT. This CDR3 has 16 amino acids. The DNA of the CDR3 is TGTGCCAGCAGTCCGGTAGCCGGAGACGGGTCCTACGAGCAGTACTTC. It translates to CASSPVAGDGSYEQYF.

This clonotype is medium-sized (0.01 to 0.1%) in the sample. The chain has TRBV19 and TRBJ1-5, with 9 nucleotides matching TRBD1. The ends lost 5 bases at V and 5 bases at J; junction bases unmatched: 4. The CDR3 is 14 residues long. Germline V gene sequence: CDR1 LNHDA, CDR2 SQIVND (reference sequence). CDR3 region: CASSSQGADQPQHF. DNA of the CDR3: TGTGCCAGTAGTTCACAGGGGGCCGATCAGCCCCAGCATTTT.

J is TRBJ1-3 and V is TRBV6-6; the D is unclear. The ends were cut back, 2 bases at V and 0 bases at J, with 8 bases in the middle. This CDR3 is built from 15 residues. CDR1 is MNHNY, CDR2 SVGAGI, per germline (reference sequence). In DNA, the CDR3 is TGTGCCAGCAGTTACCAGGCGCCCTCTGGAAACACCATATATTTT. It translates to CASSYQAPSGNTIYF.

In its sample, this clonotype was seen many times. The V and J genes are TRBV28 and TRBJ1-5; D perhaps matches TRBD1 (5 bases). The CDR3 is 16 amino acids. With 7 bases removed from V and 0 bases from J, the gap between germline ends came to 16 bases. The germline CDR1 and CDR2 sequences are MDHEN and SYDVKM. CDR3 amino acids: CASTTRVRSSNQPQHF. DNA for the CDR3: TGTGCCAGCACCACCAGGGTCAGGTCTAGCAATCAGCCCCAGCATTTT.

This clonotype was detected many times. The chain recombines TRBV30 with TRBJ1-1; D gene uncertain. V lost 0 bases to trimming and J lost 1 base, with 9 bases between them. Germline V CDR1 and CDR2: GTSNPN, SVGIG (reference sequence). The CDR3 has 14 amino acids. CDR3 region: CAWSVELTNTEAFF. CDR3 nucleotides: TGTGCCTGGAGTGTAGAACTGACGAACACTGAAGCTTTCTTT.

This clonotype was detected a few times. The chain couples TRBV9 to TRBJ2-2; D unclear. The CDR3 is made up of 13 amino acids. The germline CDR1 and CDR2 sequences are SGDLS and YYNGEE. Trimming removed 0 bases from V and 6 bases from J, with 6 bases in between. CDR3 in DNA: TGTGCCAGCAGCGTAGAATTATCCGGGGAGCTGTTTTTT. Translated: CASSVELSGELFF.

This clonotype was seen at least ten times. This chain links TRBV30 with TRBJ1-5; 7 nucleotides match TRBD1. V shed 2 bases and J 3 bases; nucleotides not matched to a gene: 10. There are 16 residues in the CDR3. Germline values: CDR1 GTSNPN, CDR2 SVGIG (reference sequence). The CDR3 nucleotides read TGTGCCTGGAGTCCCCTTGGGACAGCATACAATCAGCCCCAGCATTTT. Amino acid sequence: CAWSPLGTAYNQPQHF.

This clonotype has only a few counts. The chain employs TRBV12-3 or TRBV12-4 and TRBJ1-5; 9 positions agree with TRBD1. This CDR3 is built from 14 residues. J was trimmed by 7 bases and V by 5 bases; bases with no gene match: 6. The CDR3 loop reads CASSDTGGRQPQHF. The CDR3 bases are TGTGCCAGCAGTGATACAGGGGGCCGGCAGCCCCAGCATTTT.

This clonotype was seen at least ten times. V usage is TRBV11-1 and J usage is TRBJ2-7; possible D gene TRBD2, 7 bases. The germline CDR1 and CDR2 sequences are SGHAT and FQDESV (reference sequence). Trimming took off 4 bases at V and 3 bases at J, with 13 bases between the two ends. The CDR3 is 14 residues long. CDR3 in amino acids: CASSYGGRIYEQYF. As DNA, the CDR3 is TGTGCCAGCAGCTACGGGGGGCGAATCTACGAGCAGTACTTC.

This clonotype was detected ten times or more. This chain joins TRBV3-1 and TRBJ1-2; 7 bases are shared with TRBD1. V dropped 4 bases and J dropped 4; count of bases not matched to a gene: 3. Germline CDR1 LGHDT, CDR2 YNNKEL (reference sequence). This CDR3 comprises 13 residues. The DNA for the CDR3 is TGTGCCAGCAGCCCCGGGACAGCCTATGGCTACACCTTC. As protein: CASSPGTAYGYTF.

This clonotype has ten or more counts. The chain carries TRBV5-8 and TRBJ2-7, with TRBD1 matching 8 bases. V lost 4 bases and J lost 5; bases outside the gene matches: 8. The CDR3 length is 14 residues. Germline values: CDR1 SGHTS, CDR2 YDEGEE. CDR3 coding DNA: TGTGCCAGCAGCCGGGGACAGGCCTGGAACGAGCAGTACTTC. Amino acids: CASSRGQAWNEQYF. Variable domain in full (rest from reference TRBV5-8 and TRBJ2-7): EAGVTQSPTHLIKTRGQQATLRCSPISGHTSVYWYQQALGLGLQFLLWYDEGEERNRGNFPPRFSGRQFPNYSSELNVNALELEDSALYLCASSRGQAWNEQYFGPGTRLTVT.

J is TRBJ2-7 and V is TRBV18, with TRBD2 as a possible D gene (6 bases). The CDR3 consists of 14 residues. CDR1 is KGHSH and CDR2 is LQKENI in the germline V gene. V was pared by 8 bases and J by 2 bases, with 16 bases between. The CDR3 here is CASQPGRETYEQYF. In DNA form, the CDR3 reads TGTGCCAGCCAACCGGGACGGGAGACCTACGAGCAGTACTTC.

This clonotype was seen ten or more times. This chain uses TRBV7-9 with TRBJ1-1, with unresolved D. The germline CDR1 and CDR2 sequences are SEHNR and FQNEAQ (reference sequence). This CDR3 has 12 amino acids. V lost 2 bases, J lost 6 bases, and 7 bases lay in between. The CDR3 DNA follows: TGTGCCAGCAGCTTACGGACGGCTGAAGCTTTCTTT. Protein sequence: CASSLRTAEAFF.

This clonotype showed up many times. J is TRBJ2-1 and V is TRBV10-3; 7 nucleotides line up with TRBD2. The CDR3 totals 14 residues. Unmatched junction bases numbered 3, after V lost 6 bases and J lost 1 base. The germline V gene has CDR1 ENHRY and CDR2 SYGVKD. CDR3 in amino acids: CAIRAGVSYNEQFF. In DNA, the CDR3 is TGTGCCATCAGGGCGGGAGTATCCTACAATGAGCAGTTCTTC.

The sample holds many counts of this clonotype. The chain carries TRBV5-1 and TRBJ2-7, with D perhaps matching TRBD1 (6 bases). Germline assignment: CDR1 SGHRS and CDR2 YFSETQ. The CDR3 loop spans 13 amino acids. V lost 5 bases and J lost 2, with 11 bases in between. In nucleotides, the CDR3 is TGCGCCAGCAGGGACGGACAGACCTACGAGCAGTACTTC. This gives the protein CASRDGQTYEQYF.